The 20 T cell receptor beta chains listed next were all sequenced from one sample in a study of monozygotic twins with inflammatory bowel disease. For each CDR3 protein, TCRdb gives one entry from its re-call of the 5' RACE reads, without DNA. The sample shows roughly 170,000 distinct CDR3 sequences, and less than 8% sits with its ten largest clones. Sequencing was done on a sample of blood. Receptors were obtained from a human donor with ulcerative colitis or Crohn's disease, or a healthy co-twin of an affected twin (not recorded which).

This rearrangement joins TRBV29-1 to TRBJ2-7. The CDR3 loop spans 13 amino acids. Germline V gives CDR1 SQVTM, CDR2 ANQGSEA. The CDR3 sequence is CSVSDRGAYEQYF.

This chain links TRBV29-1 with TRBJ2-1; the D call from TCRdb, TRBD2, cannot be confirmed without DNA. This CDR3 spans 14 amino acids. Germline CDR1 SQVTM, CDR2 ANQGSEA. The chain's CDR3 is CSVGIAGVVDEQFF.

The V gene is TRBV12-3 or TRBV12-4, the J gene TRBJ2-7. This CDR3 is built from 11 residues. The CDR3 protein is CASSRLGEQYF.

The chain employs TRBV28 and TRBJ2-2; TCRdb calls TRBD1, which cannot be checked without DNA. The length of the CDR3 is 15 residues. The germline CDR1 and CDR2 sequences are MDHEN and SYDVKM. The CDR3 reads CASSFGDTFTGELFF.

V usage is TRBV6-2 or TRBV6-3 and J usage is TRBJ2-7; TCRdb designates TRBD1, a call that cannot be tested without DNA. Germline V lookup: CDR1 MNHEY, CDR2 SVGEGT. The CDR3 sequence is 14 residues long. This CDR3 is CASSSPDRYYEQYF.

CDR3 region: CSVEKQGVPYEQYF. The chain has TRBV29-1 and TRBJ2-7; TCRdb's D call, TRBD1, is unchecked because there is no DNA. The CDR3 covers 14 residues. CDR1 and CDR2 from the germline V gene are SQVTM and ANQGSEA.

The chain combines TRBV12-3 or TRBV12-4 with TRBJ2-1. CDR3 length equals 15 residues. Here the CDR3 reads CASSLDLRPYNEQFF.

The J gene is TRBJ1-6, the V gene TRBV7-2. The CDR3 consists of 12 residues. The germline gives CDR1 SGHTA, CDR2 FQGNSA. The CDR3 loop is CASSYTNSPLHF. Combining the CDR3 with reference TRBV7-2 and TRBJ1-6 gives the whole variable domain GAGVSQSPSNKVTEKGKDVELRCDPISGHTALYWYRQSLGQGLEFLIYFQGNSAPDKSGLPSDRFSAERTGGSVSTLTIQRTQQEDSAVYLCASSYTNSPLHFGNGTRLTVT.

The chain uses TRBV12-3 or TRBV12-4 and TRBJ2-2; the D call of TRBD1 rests on TCRdb alone, since no DNA is present to check it. This CDR3 spans 15 amino acids. This chain's CDR3 is CASSTQGPLIGELFF.

The chain recombines TRBV18 with TRBJ2-3; absent DNA, TCRdb's TRBD1 call cannot be checked. This CDR3 region has 16 residues. Germline lookup yields CDR1 KGHSH and CDR2 LQKENI. The CDR3 loop reads CASSPRGQGSTDTQYF.

The rearrangement uses TRBV29-1 and TRBJ1-2; there is no DNA to check the TCRdb D call of TRBD1. Germline-derived CDR1 and CDR2 are SQVTM and ANQGSEA. The CDR3 totals 15 residues. This chain's CDR3 is CSVAAGGGNDYGYTF.

The V and J genes are TRBV5-1 and TRBJ2-1; TCRdb returns TRBD2, unconfirmable since there is no DNA. CDR1 and CDR2 from the germline V gene are SGHRS and YFSETQ. The CDR3 extends over 16 amino acids. CDR3: CASSLGTSGGASEQFF.

The chain employs TRBV30 and TRBJ2-5. From germline, CDR1 is GTSNPN and CDR2 SVGIG (reference sequence). CDR3 length: 16 residues. The CDR3 protein is CAWSVFGKPYQETQYF.

The CDR3 sequence: CASSPSGRGQFF. This chain connects TRBV3-1 to TRBJ2-1; the D call of TRBD2 rests on TCRdb alone, since no DNA is present to check it. This CDR3 is built from 12 residues. From germline, CDR1 is LGHDT and CDR2 YNNKEL (reference sequence).

The chain employs TRBV12-3 or TRBV12-4 and TRBJ2-1; absent DNA, TCRdb's TRBD1 call cannot be checked. The CDR3 sequence is 14 residues long. The CDR3 is CASRLPGQTNEQFF.

The CDR3 region is CSAHRTVTGELFF. The chain couples TRBV20-1 to TRBJ2-2. This CDR3 has 13 amino acids. Germline V gives CDR1 DFQATT, CDR2 SNEGSKA (reference sequence).

This chain joins TRBV12-3 or TRBV12-4 and TRBJ2-4; absent DNA, TCRdb's TRBD1 call cannot be checked. This CDR3 comprises 18 residues. This CDR3 reads CASSLRIRGSLAKNIQYF.

The chain is built from TRBV20-1 and TRBJ1-5; the TCRdb call, TRBD1, lacks DNA for checking. The CDR3 sequence is 13 residues long. Per germline, CDR1 DFQATT and CDR2 SNEGSKA (reference sequence). CDR3 amino acids: CSAGGTANQPQHF.

The chain joins TRBV27 to TRBJ1-1; TCRdb selects TRBD1, and the lack of DNA leaves this call unchecked. This CDR3 comprises 14 residues. Germline V gene lookup returns CDR1 MNHEY and CDR2 SMNVEV (reference sequence). This chain's CDR3 is CASSPFYGRAEAFF.

The chain combines TRBV6-5 with TRBJ1-1; checking the TCRdb D call of TRBD1 is not possible without DNA. The CDR3 length is 15 residues. Germline lookup yields CDR1 MNHEY and CDR2 SVGAGI. The CDR3 region is CASSYLYRGETEAFF.